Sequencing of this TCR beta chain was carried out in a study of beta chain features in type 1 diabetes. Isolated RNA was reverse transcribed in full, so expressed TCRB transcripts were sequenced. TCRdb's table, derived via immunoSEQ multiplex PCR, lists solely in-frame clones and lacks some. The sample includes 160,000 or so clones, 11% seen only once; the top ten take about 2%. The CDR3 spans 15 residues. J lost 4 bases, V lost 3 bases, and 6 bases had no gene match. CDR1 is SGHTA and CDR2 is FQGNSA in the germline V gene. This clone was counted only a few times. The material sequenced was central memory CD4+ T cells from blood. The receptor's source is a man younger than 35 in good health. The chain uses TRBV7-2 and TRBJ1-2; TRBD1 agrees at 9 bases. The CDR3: CASSFGQGPAYGYTF. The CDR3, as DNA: TGTGCCAGCAGCTTCGGACAGGGGCCTGCCTATGGCTACACCTTC.